This T cell receptor (beta chain) was identified during a study of CD8+ T cells in alopecia areata. General observations from the study: Alopecia totalis/universalis scalp especially showed more expanded CD8+ clones than normal scalp.

Investigators isolated RNA and reverse transcribed it into cDNA to act as the sequencing template. Assay used: immunoSEQ multiplex PCR; TCRdb lists only in-frame clones, some missing. The sample lists about 130,000 clones, 49% occurring once. Worth noting for this clone: Antigen specificity is unknown.

Germline CDR1 reads MGHRA; CDR2 reads YSYEKL. This CDR3 has 13 residues. V lost 2 bases to trimming and J lost 7 bases, with 12 bases between them. The J gene is TRBJ2-7, the V gene TRBV4-1; possibly TRBD1 for D (5 bases). The clonotype comes from a human donor with alopecia areata. The sample consisted of CD8+ T cells sorted from blood, taken at week 0. For the CDR3, the DNA is TGCGCCAGCAGCCAATGGTCAGGGCAAGAGCAGTACTTC. Encoded protein: CASSQWSGQEQYF.